Below are 13 T cell receptor beta chains sequenced from a single sample in a study of CD8+ T cells in alopecia areata. Lesional scalp punch biopsies and peripheral blood came from alopecia areata patients. Extracted RNA was reverse transcribed into cDNA, the sequencing template. Only in-frame clones appear in the TCRdb table, and some are missing; sequencing was by immunoSEQ multiplex PCR. The sample lists about 10,000 clones, approximately 60% seen once, with approximately 8.1% in the top ten. The material was skin, obtained at week 0. The receptor set was obtained from a human donor with alopecia areata.

This chain connects TRBV5-1 to TRBJ1-1, with 8 bases aligning to TRBD1. The trim removed 5 bases at V and 5 bases at J, leaving 5 bases unmatched. This CDR3 spans 13 amino acids. Germline V gives CDR1 SGHRS, CDR2 YFSETQ. CDR3 residues: CASRRTGRTEAFF. The CDR3 DNA reads as TGCGCCAGCAGAAGGACAGGGAGAACTGAAGCTTTCTTT. The full variable domain, in which reference TRBV5-1 and TRBJ1-1 provide the parts outside the CDR3, is KAGVTQTPRYLIKTRGQQVTLSCSPISGHRSVSWYQQTPGQGLQFLFEYFSETQRNKGNFPGRFSGRQFSNSRSEMNVSTLELGDSALYLCASRRTGRTEAFFGQGTRLTVV.

CDR3 DNA: TGTGCCAGCAGCTTAGGGGGAGCGGATCGGAATGGCTACACCTTC. This gives the protein CASSLGGADRNGYTF. The V call is TRBV7-9, the J call TRBJ1-2; D unclear. CDR1 and CDR2 (germline): SEHNR, FQNEAQ (reference sequence). V was cut by 1 base and J by 6 bases, with 15 bases left in between. The CDR3 is made up of 15 amino acids.

This clone has a handful of counts. The chain joins TRBV6-1 to TRBJ1-2; tentative D call: TRBD1 (5 bases). The length of the CDR3 is 13 residues. Germline CDR1 MNHNS, CDR2 SASEGT. The V and J ends lost 1 base and 8 bases respectively, with 11 bases between them. CDR3 residues: CASSEVQGGGYTF. The CDR3 DNA reads as TGTGCCAGCAGTGAAGTCCAGGGAGGAGGCTACACCTTC.

Concerning this clone itself: One end of the junction fails to match germline, which may point to a read error. The chain employs TRBV2 and TRBJ2-7; 8 nucleotides align to TRBD1. Germline V gene lookup returns CDR1 SNHLY and CDR2 FYNNEI. The CDR3 is 17 amino acids. The CDR3 DNA is TGTGCCGGCAGGGACCCCCTAAGGACAGGGTCTGGTGACGAGCAGTACTTC. Protein sequence: CAGRDPLRTGSGDEQYF.

This chain links TRBV7-9 with TRBJ2-7, with 8 bases fitting TRBD1. The germline V gene has CDR1 SEHNR and CDR2 FQNEAQ (reference sequence). This CDR3 spans 13 amino acids. The V segment lost 6 bases and the J segment 2 bases; nucleotides outside the gene matches: 3. The CDR3 loop is CASRDRDAYEQYF. The CDR3 DNA sequence: TGTGCCAGCAGGGACAGGGATGCCTACGAGCAGTACTTC.

In regard to this clone: The sample contains more than one DNA sequence encoding this CDR3. The chain uses TRBV5-1 and TRBJ1-1; 9 nucleotides line up with TRBD1. The CDR3 covers 16 residues. The V gene's germline CDR1 is SGHRS and CDR2 YFSETQ. Germline trimming cut 0 bases from V and 3 bases from J; bases unmatched to any gene: 6. The CDR3 DNA is TGCGCCAGCAGCTTGGAGACAGGGGGGCGGGACACTGAAGCTTTCTTT. Residues: CASSLETGGRDTEAFF.

This chain links TRBV29-1 with TRBJ2-5; 9 positions agree with TRBD1. The J call could be wrong; TRBJ2-7 is a better fit for the DNA end. The CDR3 has 13 amino acids. The V gene's germline CDR1 is SQVTM and CDR2 ANQGSEA. The CDR3 sequence: CSVGKDRGYEQYF. CDR3 sequence (DNA): TGCAGCGTTGGTAAGGACAGGGGTTACGAGCAGTACTTC.

V usage is TRBV4-1 and J usage is TRBJ2-1, with 15 positions matching TRBD2. The germline gives CDR1 MGHRA, CDR2 YSYEKL. The CDR3 is 17 residues long. V shed 4 bases, J shed 9 bases, and the junction held 10 bases outside the gene matches. The CDR3 nucleotides are TGCGCCAGCAGCCTGTCGGGACTAGCGGGAGGTAAAGTTGAGCAGTTCTTC. This gives the protein CASSLSGLAGGKVEQFF.

In its sample, this clone was seen a few times. Here the CDR3 DNA reads TGTGCCAGCAGCTTAGATCGTACAGATCAAAACGAGCAGTACTTC. Its protein product is CASSLDRTDQNEQYF. The V and J genes are TRBV5-8 and TRBJ2-7; D is undetermined. The CDR3 spans 15 residues. Deletions cut 2 bases from V and 5 bases from J, with 17 bases between. Per germline, CDR1 SGHTS and CDR2 YDEGEE. Full variable domain (rest looked up from reference TRBV5-8 and TRBJ2-7): EAGVTQSPTHLIKTRGQQATLRCSPISGHTSVYWYQQALGLGLQFLLWYDEGEERNRGNFPPRFSGRQFPNYSSELNVNALELEDSALYLCASSLDRTDQNEQYFGPGTRLTVT.

This chain uses TRBV7-2 with TRBJ2-7, with 9 bases aligning to TRBD1. The ends lost 5 bases at V and 4 bases at J; junction bases unmatched: 12. Germline V gene data show CDR1 as SGHTA and CDR2 as FQGNSA. CDR3 length: 16 residues. The CDR3 sequence is CASSEGGTGMIYEQYF. CDR3 DNA sequence: TGTGCCAGCAGCGAAGGGGGGACAGGGATGATTTACGAGCAGTACTTC.

This chain connects TRBV5-1 to TRBJ1-1; D unclear. The V end was cut by 4 bases, the J end by 4 bases, with 8 bases between. Germline V gene sequence: CDR1 SGHRS, CDR2 YFSETQ. The CDR3 is 12 residues long. The CDR3 region is CASSLDTTEAFF. CDR3 DNA: TGCGCCAGCAGCCTCGACACCACTGAAGCTTTCTTT.

The DNA of the CDR3 is TGTGCCATCAGTGTCTCTACTAGCGGGTACGAGCAGTACTTC. This sequence encodes CAISVSTSGYEQYF. The chain joins TRBV10-3 to TRBJ2-7; 9 bases map to TRBD2. V gave up 4 bases and J gave up 4 bases; unmatched junction bases: 5. The germline V gene encodes CDR1 ENHRY and CDR2 SYGVKD. The CDR3 sequence is 14 residues long.

This clone was detected only a few times. The rearrangement joins TRBV19 to TRBJ1-5; D is possibly TRBD1 (6 bases). V was clipped by 5 bases and J by 0 bases, with 11 bases between them. The CDR3 contains 15 residues. Germline CDR1 and CDR2: LNHDA and SQIVND (reference sequence). Here the CDR3 reads CASSVRQVSNQPQHF. CDR3 bases: TGTGCCAGTAGTGTACGACAGGTTAGCAATCAGCCCCAGCATTTT.